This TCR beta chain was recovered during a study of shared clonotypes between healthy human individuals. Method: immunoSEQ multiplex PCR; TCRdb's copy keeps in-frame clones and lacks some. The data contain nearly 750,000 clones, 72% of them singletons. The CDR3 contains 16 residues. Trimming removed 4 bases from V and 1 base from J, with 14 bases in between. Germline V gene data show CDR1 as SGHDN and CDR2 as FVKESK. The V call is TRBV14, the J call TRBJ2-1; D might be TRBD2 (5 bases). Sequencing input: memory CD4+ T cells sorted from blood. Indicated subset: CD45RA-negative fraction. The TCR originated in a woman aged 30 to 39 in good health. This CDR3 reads CASSPMIERSYNEQFF. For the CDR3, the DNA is TGTGCCAGCAGCCCAATGATAGAGCGGTCCTACAATGAGCAGTTCTTC.